The 25 T cell receptor beta chains presented below share a single source sample, sequenced in a study of cytomegalovirus exposure and HLA in healthy donors. The PCR made use of 60 Vbeta and 13 Jbeta primers. Using immunoSEQ multiplex PCR, the repertoire was profiled, and TCRdb retains in-frame clones only, with some absent. The sample lists around 150,000 clones; approximately 73% were seen once. Sequenced material: PBMCs. The receptor source for this set is a man between 45 and 60 years old in good health and CMV-seronegative.

Written as DNA, the CDR3 is TGTGCCAGCAGTTTATACCCCAACGGTGATTCACCCCTCCACTTT. As protein: CASSLYPNGDSPLHF. The chain joins TRBV27 to TRBJ1-6; D unresolved. The CDR3 is made up of 15 amino acids. V was pared by 1 base and J by 8 bases, with 12 bases between. Germline assignment: CDR1 MNHEY and CDR2 SMNVEV (reference sequence).

The chain is built from TRBV5-1 and TRBJ1-1; TRBD1 agrees at 7 bases. The CDR3 length is 15 residues. Germline CDR1 reads SGHRS; CDR2 reads YFSETQ. Trimming cost V 2 bases and J 1 base; bases outside gene matches: 5. DNA for the CDR3: TGCGCCAGCAGCTTAACCGGGACAGCGAACACTGAAGCTTTCTTT. Its translation: CASSLTGTANTEAFF.

The chain has TRBV5-1 and TRBJ1-2, with unresolved D. The V and J ends lost 0 bases and 4 bases respectively, with 10 bases between them. In germline, CDR1 is SGHRS, CDR2 YFSETQ. The CDR3 spans 14 residues. The CDR3 loop is CASSLEGEVYGYTF. CDR3 DNA: TGCGCCAGCAGCTTGGAGGGAGAAGTCTATGGCTACACCTTC.

The rearrangement uses TRBV5-6 and TRBJ1-5; D perhaps matches TRBD1 (6 bases). Trimming shortened V by 0 bases and J by 5 bases, and 15 bases separated the two germline ends. CDR3 length: 16 amino acids. Germline V CDR1 and CDR2: SGHDT, YYEEEE. The CDR3 DNA reads TGTGCCAGCAGCTTGGAGGGTCAGGGGTTACATCAGCCCCAGCATTTT. This gives the protein CASSLEGQGLHQPQHF.

The genes are TRBV5-1 and TRBJ2-3, with TRBD1 matching 7 bases. The V and J ends lost 4 bases and 2 bases, in that order; junction bases with no gene match: 7. The germline V gene encodes CDR1 SGHRS and CDR2 YFSETQ. The CDR3 runs to 15 residues. CDR3 sequence reads: CASSPVDRDTDTQYF. Written as DNA, the CDR3 is TGCGCCAGCAGCCCGGTTGACAGGGACACAGATACGCAGTATTTT.

The chain couples TRBV2 to TRBJ1-5, with TRBD1 matching 11 bases. This CDR3 has 16 residues. The V gene end was trimmed by 8 bases and the J gene end by 1 base; junction bases not matched to a gene: 7. Germline V lookup: CDR1 SNHLY, CDR2 FYNNEI. The CDR3 loop reads CASARTGGLSNQPQHF. CDR3 nucleotides: TGTGCCAGCGCTAGGACAGGGGGCCTGAGCAATCAGCCCCAGCATTTT.

This clone has a handful of counts. V is TRBV5-1 and J is TRBJ1-1, with 9 bases aligning to TRBD1. V lost 4 bases, J lost 6 bases, and 7 bases stayed unmatched. The CDR3 spans 14 residues. Germline values: CDR1 SGHRS, CDR2 YFSETQ. CDR3: CASSPGTGRAEAFF. The CDR3 coding sequence is TGCGCCAGCAGCCCAGGGACAGGGAGGGCTGAAGCTTTCTTT.

The chain employs TRBV19 and TRBJ2-1, with TRBD1 matching 8 bases. Per the germline V gene, CDR1 is LNHDA and CDR2 is SQIVND (reference sequence). The CDR3 is made up of 14 amino acids. J was trimmed by 4 bases and V by 4 bases; bases with no gene match: 3. In DNA form, the CDR3 reads TGTGCCAGTAGTAACAGGGGGGTATACAATGAGCAGTTCTTC. Translated, it gives CASSNRGVYNEQFF.

There are a few counts of this clone. The V call is TRBV10-3, the J call TRBJ2-7; TRBD1 agrees at 9 bases. This CDR3 spans 12 amino acids. V gave up 6 bases and J gave up 6 bases; unmatched junction bases: 3. The germline V gene encodes CDR1 ENHRY and CDR2 SYGVKD. CDR3 in amino acids: CAISQDRGEQYF. In DNA, the CDR3 is TGTGCCATCAGCCAGGACAGGGGCGAGCAGTACTTC.

The chain is built from TRBV5-4 and TRBJ2-4; weak D call: TRBD1 (5 bases). Per the germline V gene, CDR1 is SGHNT and CDR2 is YYREEE (reference sequence). Trimming took 1 base from V and 0 from J, leaving 11 bases between them. The CDR3 runs to 16 residues. The CDR3 sequence is CASSLRTNLAKNIQYF. As DNA, the CDR3 is TGTGCCAGCAGCTTGAGGACAAATTTAGCCAAAAACATTCAGTACTTC. Full variable domain (outside the CDR3, taken from reference TRBV5-4 and TRBJ2-4): ETGVTQSPTHLIKTRGQQVTLRCSSQSGHNTVSWYQQALGQGPQFIFQYYREEENGRGNFPPRFSGLQFPNYSSELNVNALELDDSALYLCASSLRTNLAKNIQYFGAGTRLSVL.

This clone was seen a handful of times. V and J are TRBV6-1 and TRBJ2-3, with TRBD2 identical over 8 bases. The CDR3 consists of 15 residues. Germline-derived CDR1 and CDR2 are MNHNS and SASEGT. Germline trimming cut 1 base from V and 0 bases from J; bases unmatched to any gene: 0. CDR3 amino acids: CASSEVAGSTDTQYF. The CDR3 DNA follows: TGTGCCAGCAGTGAAGTAGCGGGGAGCACAGATACGCAGTATTTT.

This clone was observed a few times. The chain couples TRBV20-1 to TRBJ2-1; D gene uncertain. Trimming shortened V by 6 bases and J by 5 bases, and 5 bases separated the two germline ends. Germline CDR1 is DFQATT and CDR2 is SNEGSKA (reference sequence). This CDR3 has 10 amino acids. The CDR3 here is CSASNNEQFF. Here the CDR3 DNA reads TGCAGTGCCAGTAACAATGAGCAGTTCTTC.

V gene TRBV18 combines with J gene TRBJ1-1; D perhaps matches TRBD1 (6 bases). V was trimmed by 2 bases and J by 0 bases, leaving 10 bases between them. The CDR3 length is 15 residues. Looked up from germline, CDR1 is KGHSH and CDR2 is LQKENI. CDR3 nucleotides: TGTGCCAGCTCACCAGGACAGATCATGAACACTGAAGCTTTCTTT. This codes for CASSPGQIMNTEAFF.

The chain joins TRBV4-2 to TRBJ2-7, with D perhaps TRBD1 (6 bases). From germline, CDR1 is LGHNA and CDR2 YNFKEQ. V shed 0 bases and J shed 6 bases, with 12 bases lying between them. The CDR3 covers 14 residues. The CDR3 nucleotides read TGTGCCAGCAGCCAAGATCCAGGGGCCAGCGAGCAGTACTTC. It encodes CASSQDPGASEQYF.

This clone showed up just once. This sequence joins TRBV2 and TRBJ2-1, with D possibly matching TRBD1 (6 bases). This CDR3 has 15 amino acids. Deletions cut 1 base from V and 1 base from J, with 8 bases between. Germline CDR1 and CDR2: SNHLY and FYNNEI. The CDR3 bases are TGTGCCAGCAGTGAAGAGACAGGATCCTACAATGAGCAGTTCTTC. It specifies CASSEETGSYNEQFF.

This clone was seen a few times. The chain combines TRBV6-5 with TRBJ1-1; D is possibly TRBD1 (5 bases). The germline V gene has CDR1 MNHEY and CDR2 SVGAGI. CDR3 length: 15 residues. Trimming removed 0 bases at V and 6 bases at J, with 14 bases between. In DNA form, the CDR3 reads TGTGCCAGCAGTTACTCGAGATGGGCGGGGCCTGAAGCTTTCTTT. It encodes CASSYSRWAGPEAFF.

V is TRBV18 and J is TRBJ1-1, with TRBD1 matching 7 bases. The CDR3 has 13 amino acids. Germline assignment: CDR1 KGHSH and CDR2 LQKENI. J gave up 4 bases and V 4 bases, and 3 bases lay outside the gene matches. The CDR3 DNA follows: TGTGCCAGCTCACGCACAGGGGCCACTGAAGCTTTCTTT. Translation: CASSRTGATEAFF.

This chain links TRBV6-6 with TRBJ2-7, with D hard to call. Between the trimmed V and J ends, which lost 3 bases and 4 bases, there was a span of 16 bases. The germline V gene encodes CDR1 MNHNY and CDR2 SVGAGI (reference sequence). CDR3 size: 15 residues. This CDR3 reads CASSYQPDHGYEQYF. As DNA, the CDR3 is TGTGCCAGCAGTTATCAGCCCGACCACGGGTACGAGCAGTACTTC.

This clone turned up a few times. J is TRBJ2-3 and V is TRBV7-2, with D uncertain. From germline, CDR1 is SGHTA and CDR2 FQGNSA. V lost 2 bases, J lost 0 bases, and 15 bases lay in between. The CDR3 is made up of 17 amino acids. The CDR3 coding sequence is TGTGCCAGCAGCTTAAGGAGAACCCAGACTAGCACAGATACGCAGTATTTT. Protein sequence: CASSLRRTQTSTDTQYF.

A note on this clone: This sample also contains other DNA sequences that code for the same CDR3. The rearrangement uses TRBV14 and TRBJ1-1; maybe TRBD1 (5 bases). This CDR3 is 14 amino acids long. Germline V gene data show CDR1 as SGHDN and CDR2 as FVKESK. The V end lost 1 base, the J end lost 0 bases, and 6 bases lay between the germline ends. CDR3 nucleotides: TGTGCCAGCAGCCAAGCAGGGATGAACACTGAAGCTTTCTTT. Translating gives CASSQAGMNTEAFF.

This chain joins TRBV6-6 and TRBJ2-3, with D possibly TRBD2 on 7 matching bases. The CDR3 sequence is 16 residues long. The germline gives CDR1 MNHNY, CDR2 SVGAGI (reference sequence). Trimming removed 5 bases from V and 2 bases from J, with 17 bases in between. DNA for the CDR3: TGTGCCAGCAGTCTACTCGGGGGGCTCGACACAGATACGCAGTATTTT. As protein: CASSLLGGLDTDTQYF.

V usage is TRBV18 and J usage is TRBJ1-6; 9 bases match TRBD1. Germline-derived CDR1 and CDR2 are KGHSH and LQKENI. With 2 bases clipped from V and 9 bases from J, the junction kept 5 bases outside the gene matches. The CDR3 is made up of 15 amino acids. The CDR3 is CASSPSGTGTSPLHF. CDR3 in DNA: TGTGCCAGCTCACCAAGTGGGACAGGGACTTCACCCCTCCACTTT.

The rearrangement uses TRBV11-2 and TRBJ2-2, with D perhaps matching TRBD1 (6 bases). Germline CDR1 SGHAT, CDR2 FQNNGV. This CDR3 spans 16 amino acids. V was pared by 5 bases and J by 1 base, with 14 bases between. The CDR3 is CASSPLGQLNTGELFF. Written as DNA, the CDR3 is TGTGCCAGCAGCCCCCTCGGACAGTTGAACACCGGGGAGCTGTTTTTT.

The chain joins TRBV5-1 to TRBJ1-1; TRBD1 is a possible D gene (5 bases). Trimming stripped 5 bases from V and 3 bases from J, with 14 bases between. Germline V gene lookup returns CDR1 SGHRS and CDR2 YFSETQ. The CDR3 spans 14 residues. The CDR3 region is CASSSDGGDTEAFF. CDR3 DNA: TGCGCCAGCAGTTCTGACGGGGGGGACACTGAAGCTTTCTTT.

As concerns this clone: This same CDR3 is encoded by further DNA sequences in the sample. The chain recombines TRBV18 with TRBJ1-1, with a possible D match to TRBD1 (5 bases). The CDR3 has 13 residues. Germline-derived CDR1 and CDR2 are KGHSH and LQKENI. Between the trimmed V and J ends, which lost 3 bases and 5 bases, there was a span of 10 bases. For the CDR3, the DNA is TGTGCCAGCTCACCGCGGGGGGATACTGAAGCTTTCTTT. Amino acid sequence: CASSPRGDTEAFF. Using reference TRBV18 and TRBJ1-1 for the parts outside the CDR3, the full variable domain is NAGVMQNPRHLVRRRGQEARLRCSPMKGHSHVYWYRQLPEEGLKFMVYLQKENIIDESGMPKERFSAEFPKEGPSILRIQQVVRGDSAAYFCASSPRGDTEAFFGQGTRLTVV.